This T cell receptor (beta chain) is drawn from a study of Graves' ophthalmopathy and Graves' hyperthyroidism. As the template, RNA transcripts were used to amplify TCR beta CDR3 regions. Investigators did first-round RT-PCR with HTBI primers, then second-round multiplex PCR. TCRdb independently ran MiXCR on the multiplex PCR reads; one entry per CDR3 protein. The data show 580,000 or so distinct CDR3 sequences, about 40% seen once. For this clonotype: One junction end does not reproduce the germline sequence, and a read error may be involved.

In germline, CDR1 is KGHDR, CDR2 SFDVKD. The CDR3 length is 13 residues. The receptor comes from an adult man with Graves' hyperthyroidism. Sequencing used peripheral blood or thyroid tissue (not recorded which). The chain carries TRBV24-1 and TRBJ2-2, with TRBD1 matching over 9 bases. CDR3 region: CATRGTGNNEQFF. Written as DNA, the CDR3 is TGTGCCACCAGAGGGACAGGGAACAATGAGCAGTTTTTT.